Listed below are T cell receptor beta chains from one sample, sequenced in a study of T-cell memory formation after mild COVID-19. Via MiXCR, TCRdb re-called the 5' RACE reads, giving one row per CDR3 protein. The table has some 190,000 distinct CDR3 sequences, 16% seen once. The sequenced sample consisted of PBMCs or a T cell subset sorted from them (not recorded which). These TCRs come from an adult woman who had mild COVID-19 (a few samples of this study predate the infection). Cell type and time point are not known. The CDR3 runs from the conserved cysteine through the conserved F or W. A D gene is named only where the DNA matches it firmly. A row's size may be missing; if present it is once, few, many or a size class.

d_gene	v_gene	j_gene	abundance	CDR3aa	CDR3nt
-	TRBV7-3	TRBJ2-6	few	CASSLGGFDANVLTF	TGTGCCAGCAGCTTGGGGGGATTCGATGCCAACGTCCTGACTTTC
TRBD1	TRBV5-1	TRBJ2-2	few	CASTDGQGWTGELFF	TGCGCCAGCACCGACGGACAGGGCTGGACCGGGGAGCTGTTTTTT
-	TRBV25-1	TRBJ2-5	few	CASSEYATQETQYF	TGTGCCAGCAGTGAATACGCCACCCAAGAGACCCAGTACTTC
TRBD1	TRBV4-1	TRBJ1-1	few	CASSQGQGAFRTEAFF	TGCGCCAGCAGCCAAGGGCAGGGGGCCTTTCGCACTGAAGCTTTCTTT
-	TRBV3-1	TRBJ2-2	many	CASSQVGNTGELFF	TGTGCCAGCAGCCAAGTCGGGAACACCGGGGAGCTGTTTTTT
-	TRBV9	TRBJ2-3	few	CASSVSGGLSTDTQYF	TGTGCCAGCAGCGTATCTGGGGGTTTGAGCACAGATACGCAGTATTTT
-	TRBV12-3/TRBV12-4	TRBJ2-5	few	CASQGWQETQYF	TGTGCCAGCCAAGGATGGCAAGAGACCCAGTACTTC
TRBD2	TRBV11-2	TRBJ2-5	few	CASSATSGPYQETQYF	TGTGCCAGCAGCGCTACTAGCGGACCGTACCAAGAGACCCAGTACTTC
-	TRBV3-1	TRBJ2-5	-	CASSQGSSRGETQYF	TGTGCCAGCAGCCAAGGCTCATCAAGAGGAGAGACCCAGTACTTC
TRBD1	TRBV5-1	TRBJ2-7	-	CASRLDPTGNEQYF	TGCGCCAGCAGACTGGACCCGACAGGGAACGAGCAGTACTTC
TRBD1	TRBV3-1	TRBJ1-1	-	CASSRRQGAVNTEAFF	TGTGCCAGCAGCCGACGACAGGGGGCGGTTAACACTGAAGCTTTCTTT
-	TRBV29-1	TRBJ2-1	few	CSVEWGAVHNEQFF	TGCAGCGTTGAGTGGGGGGCGGTCCACAATGAGCAGTTCTTC
-	TRBV10-3	TRBJ1-5	-	CAISGTQNQPQHF	TGTGCCATCAGCGGGACACAGAATCAGCCCCAGCATTTT
TRBD2	TRBV11-2	TRBJ2-5	few	CASSSILTSGGEQETQYF	TGTGCCAGCAGCTCAATACTAACTAGCGGGGGCGAGCAAGAGACCCAGTACTTC
-	TRBV9	TRBJ1-4	few	CASSVGTTVEKLFF	TGTGCCAGCAGCGTAGGGACAACCGTTGAAAAACTGTTTTTT
-	TRBV6-6	TRBJ2-7	many	CASISETYEQYF	TGTGCCAGCATCTCGGAGACCTACGAGCAGTACTTC
-	TRBV6-5	TRBJ1-3	few	CASGRGISGNTIYF	TGTGCCAGCGGGAGAGGGATCTCTGGAAACACCATATATTTT
-	TRBV2	TRBJ2-3	few	CASGGETTDTQYF	TGTGCCAGCGGTGGTGAGACCACAGATACGCAGTATTTT
-	TRBV11-2	TRBJ2-7	-	CASSLAGSPSYEQYF	TGTGCCAGCAGCTTAGCCGGGTCTCCCTCCTACGAGCAGTACTTC
-	TRBV5-1	TRBJ2-1	few	CASSLDSGDYNEQFF	TGCGCCAGCAGCTTGGACTCGGGGGACTACAATGAGCAGTTCTTC
-	TRBV9	TRBJ1-1	-	CASSVVAANTEAFF	TGTGCCAGCAGCGTAGTGGCAGCCAACACTGAAGCTTTCTTT
TRBD2	TRBV24-1	TRBJ2-1	-	CATSEGRGLYNEQFF	TGTGCCACCAGTGAGGGGAGGGGTCTCTACAATGAGCAGTTCTTC
-	TRBV24-1	TRBJ2-3	-	CATSDLGRRDTQYF	TGTGCCACCAGTGATCTAGGGCGGCGAGATACGCAGTATTTT
-	TRBV14	TRBJ1-4	-	CASSPKGVRNEKLFF	TGTGCCAGCAGCCCTAAGGGCGTCAGGAATGAAAAACTGTTTTTT
-	TRBV5-5	TRBJ2-1	-	CASSQQGPEQFF	TGTGCCAGCAGTCAACAGGGCCCTGAGCAGTTCTTC
TRBD2	TRBV18	TRBJ2-7	few	CASSPTSGKEYEQYF	TGTGCCAGCTCACCGACTAGCGGGAAAGAGTACGAGCAGTACTTC
-	TRBV5-1	TRBJ1-1	-	CASSYGTRDTEAFF	TGCGCCAGCAGCTACGGGACCCGGGACACTGAAGCTTTCTTT
TRBD1	TRBV29-1	TRBJ2-7	-	CSGGTGPYEQYF	TGCAGCGGGGGGACAGGTCCATACGAGCAGTACTTC
TRBD2	TRBV2	TRBJ2-2	many	CASSDYGAGGRLGELFF	TGTGCCAGCAGTGATTACGGCGCGGGGGGCCGCCTGGGGGAGCTGTTTTTT
TRBD1	TRBV2	TRBJ1-2	-	CASRRQGFYGYTF	TGTGCCAGCAGAAGACAGGGGTTCTATGGCTACACCTTC
-	TRBV29-1	TRBJ2-1	-	CSALSGTRRLTEQFF	TGCAGCGCTTTATCAGGAACGAGGCGTTTAACTGAGCAGTTCTTC
TRBD2	TRBV12-3/TRBV12-4	TRBJ2-1	few	CASSPQRGMDNEQFF	TGTGCCAGCAGCCCGCAGCGGGGGATGGACAATGAGCAGTTCTTC
TRBD2	TRBV7-3	TRBJ2-7	few	CASSRHPQGRDEQYF	TGTGCCAGCAGCCGCCACCCCCAAGGGAGGGACGAGCAGTACTTC
-	TRBV6-2/TRBV6-3	TRBJ1-5	few	CASRQPGHPNQPQHF	TGTGCCAGCAGACAACCGGGACACCCCAATCAGCCCCAGCATTTT
-	TRBV25-1	TRBJ2-7	-	CASKPTGGAAGAYEQYF	TGTGCCAGCAAACCGACAGGGGGAGCAGCGGGAGCCTACGAGCAGTACTTC
-	TRBV5-1	TRBJ2-3	few	CASSLGDESDTQYF	TGCGCCAGCAGCTTGGGAGATGAGTCGGATACGCAGTATTTT
-	TRBV24-1	TRBJ2-4	many	CATSGAPKAGVKNIQYF	TGTGCCACCAGTGGTGCCCCGAAAGCGGGTGTTAAAAACATTCAGTACTTC
-	TRBV5-1	TRBJ2-2	-	CASSHMGENTGELFF	TGCGCCAGCAGCCACATGGGAGAGAACACCGGGGAGCTGTTTTTT
-	TRBV28	TRBJ2-7	-	CASLGSWQIYEQYF	TGTGCCAGCCTGGGGTCTTGGCAAATCTACGAGCAGTACTTC
-	TRBV21-1	TRBJ2-1	-	CASVQSTYNEQFF	TGTGCCAGCGTACAGTCCACCTACAATGAGCAGTTCTTC
-	TRBV2	TRBJ2-2	few	CASSEVGVLFF	TGTGCCAGCAGTGAAGTGGGCGTGCTGTTTTTT
-	TRBV10-3	TRBJ2-2	-	CAISGQLTGELFF	TGTGCCATCAGTGGTCAGCTCACCGGGGAGCTGTTTTTT